This record concerns one T cell receptor beta chain sequence. Authors' methods: Amplification of reference gene primers provided the estimated nucleated cell counts. Using immunoSEQ multiplex PCR, the repertoire was profiled, and TCRdb retains in-frame clones only, with some absent. Clonal size and the V and J genes are those of that table, whereas D and trimming came from the DNA. Of roughly 81,000 clones listed, 85% to 90% are singletons. The sample originates from a study of blood T cell repertoires in COVID-19. About the research overall: The United States, Italy and Spain were the sources of the acute and convalescent COVID-19 samples. PBMCs, B-cell-depleted T cells, or T cells were the source of the cDNA or gDNA that made up the material.

This receptor was identified in a middle-aged man with acute or convalescent COVID-19. The sample was peripheral blood.

The DNA for the CDR3 is TGTGCCAGCAGCTTAACAGCTTTGAACACTGAAGCTTTCTTT. Translated, it gives CASSLTALNTEAFF. The chain joins TRBV7-6 to TRBJ1-1, with D unresolved. Trimming stripped 2 bases from V and 0 bases from J, with 7 bases between. CDR3 length: 14 residues. CDR1 is SGHVS and CDR2 is FNYEAQ in the germline V gene.